Listed below are T cell receptor beta chains from one sample, sequenced in a study of T cell responses to AZD1222 COVID-19 vaccine. Some clones are missing from TCRdb's copy, which holds only in-frame ones; the method was immunoSEQ multiplex PCR. This table has about 130,000 clones, 80% to 90% appearing once. Sequencing was performed on peripheral blood, taken 28 days after the second AZD1222 dose. The source is an adult who received the AZD1222 COVID-19 vaccine. CDR3s include the opening cysteine and the closing phenylalanine or tryptophan.

V,J,CDR3
TRBV9,TRBJ1-1,CASSVGGGRGNAEAFF
TRBV18,TRBJ2-7,CASSLGGEQYF
TRBV10-2,TRBJ2-3,CASSGTSGSTDTQYF
TRBV6-5,TRBJ1-1,CASKDDMNTEAFF
TRBV2,TRBJ1-1,CASSDTGQGARGAFF
TRBV3-1/TRBV3-2,TRBJ1-6,CASSQGGQVTLHF
TRBV5-1,TRBJ1-1,CASSLAGRTGPEAFF
TRBV6-5,TRBJ2-7,CASSYSDFSYEQYF
TRBV5-1,TRBJ2-2,CASSFLPRSYWDRNWANTGELFF
TRBV4-3,TRBJ2-1,CASSQDWGGALYNEQFF
TRBV18,TRBJ2-5,CASSAAPTGQETQYF
TRBV5-6,TRBJ1-2,CASSPLGGGNYGYTF
TRBV7-9,TRBJ2-1,CASSSGLAWVYEQFF
TRBV9,TRBJ2-7,CASSVGGPSPSYEQYF
TRBV7-9,TRBJ2-1,CASSPGTSGNEQFF
TRBV7-9,TRBJ1-2,CASSPQGRAYGYTF
TRBV2,TRBJ2-1,CASSEEGSYNEQFF
TRBV7-2,TRBJ1-4,CASSLSQSGEKLFF
TRBV19,TRBJ1-2,CATEPPGQGAGYGYTF
TRBV18,TRBJ1-1,CASSPLEGPSGTEAFF
TRBV7-6,TRBJ1-4,CASSYGQAPAGEKLFF
TRBV14,TRBJ2-1,CASSLRTRYNEQFF
TRBV5-5,TRBJ1-4,CASSLAFGTGEKLFF
TRBV7-6,TRBJ2-3,CASSLVTNTDTQYF
TRBV7-2,TRBJ1-2,CASSLTEGNYGYTF
TRBV30,TRBJ1-2,CAWSVGRGYTF
TRBV21-1,TRBJ1-2,CASSKVVRGPGREGYTF